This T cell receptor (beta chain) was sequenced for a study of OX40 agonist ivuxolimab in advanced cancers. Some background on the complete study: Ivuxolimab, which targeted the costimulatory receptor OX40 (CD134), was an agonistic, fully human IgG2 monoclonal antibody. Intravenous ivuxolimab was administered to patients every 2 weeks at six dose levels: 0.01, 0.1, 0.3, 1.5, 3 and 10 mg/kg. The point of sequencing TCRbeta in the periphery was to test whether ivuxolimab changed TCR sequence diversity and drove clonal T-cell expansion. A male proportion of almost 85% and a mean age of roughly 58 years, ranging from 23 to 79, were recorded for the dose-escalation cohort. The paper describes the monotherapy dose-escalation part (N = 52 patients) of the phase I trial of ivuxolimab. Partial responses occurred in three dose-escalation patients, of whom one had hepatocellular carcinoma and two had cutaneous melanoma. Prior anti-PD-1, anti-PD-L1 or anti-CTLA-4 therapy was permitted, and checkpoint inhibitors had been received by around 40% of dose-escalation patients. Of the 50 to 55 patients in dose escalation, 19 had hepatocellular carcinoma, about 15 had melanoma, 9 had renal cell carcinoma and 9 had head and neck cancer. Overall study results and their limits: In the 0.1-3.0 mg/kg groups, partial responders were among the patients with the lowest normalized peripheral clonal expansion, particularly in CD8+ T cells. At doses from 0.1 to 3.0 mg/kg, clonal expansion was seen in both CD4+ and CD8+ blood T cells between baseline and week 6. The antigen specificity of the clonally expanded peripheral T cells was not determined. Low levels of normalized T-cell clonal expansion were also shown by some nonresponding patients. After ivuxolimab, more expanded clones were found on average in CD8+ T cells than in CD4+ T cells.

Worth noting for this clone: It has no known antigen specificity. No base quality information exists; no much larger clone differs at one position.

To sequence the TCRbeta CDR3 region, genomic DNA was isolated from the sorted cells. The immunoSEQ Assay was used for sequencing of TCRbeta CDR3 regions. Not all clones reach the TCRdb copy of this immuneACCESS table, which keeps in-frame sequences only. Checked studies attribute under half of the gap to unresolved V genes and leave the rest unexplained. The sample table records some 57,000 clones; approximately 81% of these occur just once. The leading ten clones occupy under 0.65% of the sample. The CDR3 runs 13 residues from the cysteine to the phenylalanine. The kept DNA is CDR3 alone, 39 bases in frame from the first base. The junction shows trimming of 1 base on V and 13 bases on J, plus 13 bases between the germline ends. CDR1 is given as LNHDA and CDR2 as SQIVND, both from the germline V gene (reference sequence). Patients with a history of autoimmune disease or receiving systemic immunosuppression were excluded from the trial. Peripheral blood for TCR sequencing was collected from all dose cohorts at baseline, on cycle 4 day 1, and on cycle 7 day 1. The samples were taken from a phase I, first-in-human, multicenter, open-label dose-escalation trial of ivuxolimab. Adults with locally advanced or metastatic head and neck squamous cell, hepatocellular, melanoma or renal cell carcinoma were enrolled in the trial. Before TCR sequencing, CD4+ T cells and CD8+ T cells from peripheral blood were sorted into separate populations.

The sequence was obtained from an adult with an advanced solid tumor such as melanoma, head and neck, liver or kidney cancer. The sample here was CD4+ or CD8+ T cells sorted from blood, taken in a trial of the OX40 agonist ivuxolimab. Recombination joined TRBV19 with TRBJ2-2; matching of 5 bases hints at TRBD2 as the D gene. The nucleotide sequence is TGTGCCAGTAGTATAGCGTTGCTAGCACCGCTGTTTTTT. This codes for CASSIALLAPLFF.